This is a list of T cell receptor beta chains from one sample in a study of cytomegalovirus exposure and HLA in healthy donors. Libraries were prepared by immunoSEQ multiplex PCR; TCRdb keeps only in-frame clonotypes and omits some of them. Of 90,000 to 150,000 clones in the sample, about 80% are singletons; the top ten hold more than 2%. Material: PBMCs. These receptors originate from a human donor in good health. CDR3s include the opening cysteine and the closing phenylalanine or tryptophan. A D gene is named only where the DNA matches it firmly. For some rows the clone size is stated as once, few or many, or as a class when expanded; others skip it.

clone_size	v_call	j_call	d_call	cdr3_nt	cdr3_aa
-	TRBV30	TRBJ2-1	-	TGTGCCTGGATCGAGCAGCGGAGCTACAATGAGCAGTTCTTC	CAWIEQRSYNEQFF
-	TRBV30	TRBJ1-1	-	TGTGCCTGGAGTGGGTGGGAGGGTGTCGCTGAAGCTTTCTTT	CAWSGWEGVAEAFF
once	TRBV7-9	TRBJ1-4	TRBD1	TGTTCCAGCAGCCCCAGACAGGGCACTAATGAAAAACTGTTTTTT	CSSSPRQGTNEKLFF
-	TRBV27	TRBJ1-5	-	TGTGCCAGCAGTTTCCAGAACAGCAATCAGCCCCAGCATTTT	CASSFQNSNQPQHF
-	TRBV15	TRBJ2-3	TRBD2	TGTGCCACCAGCAGAGATCTTGGTCTAGCGGGAGACACAGATACGCAGTATTTT	CATSRDLGLAGDTDTQYF
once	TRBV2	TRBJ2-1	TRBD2	TGTGCCAGCAGAGCTAGCGGGAGGGGCGATGAGCAGTTCTTC	CASRASGRGDEQFF
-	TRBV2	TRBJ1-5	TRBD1	TGTGCCAGCAGTGAAGCCCCCGGGACAGGGATGCAGCCCCAGCATTTT	CASSEAPGTGMQPQHF
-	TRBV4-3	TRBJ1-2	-	TGCGCCAGCAGCCATGACAGGCACGGGCTCTATGGCTACACCTTC	CASSHDRHGLYGYTF
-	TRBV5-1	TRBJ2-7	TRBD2	TGCGCCAGCAGCTTGGCCAAATTGAGCGGGGGCTACGAGCAGTACTTC	CASSLAKLSGGYEQYF
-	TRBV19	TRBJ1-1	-	TGTGCCAGTAGTATTGACAGAAGTACCACTGAAGCTTTCTTT	CASSIDRSTTEAFF
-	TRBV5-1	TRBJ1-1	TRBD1	TGCGCCAGCAAGGGGACAGGGCTCACTGAAGCTTTCTTT	CASKGTGLTEAFF